This note documents a single TCR beta chain sequence. This entry comes from a study of glioma-infiltrating T cells after dendritic cell vaccination. Germline loops: CDR1 MRHNA, CDR2 SNTAGT. This CDR3 is 15 amino acids long. V lost 2 bases and J lost 6; bases outside the gene matches: 6. Assay: immunoSEQ multiplex PCR; the TCRdb copy retains only in-frame clones and omits some. This sample carries fewer than 100,000 clones, under 90% of them seen once, and the ten largest clones take 15% to 18%. This TCR was sampled from a human donor with glioblastoma. This specimen was blood, taken before dendritic cell vaccination. The V and J genes are TRBV6-4 and TRBJ2-2; the match to TRBD2 covers 7 bases. The CDR3 nucleotides read TGTGCCAGCAGTGACGAAAGCGGGGAAGCCGGGGAGCTGTTTTTT. It codes for CASSDESGEAGELFF.